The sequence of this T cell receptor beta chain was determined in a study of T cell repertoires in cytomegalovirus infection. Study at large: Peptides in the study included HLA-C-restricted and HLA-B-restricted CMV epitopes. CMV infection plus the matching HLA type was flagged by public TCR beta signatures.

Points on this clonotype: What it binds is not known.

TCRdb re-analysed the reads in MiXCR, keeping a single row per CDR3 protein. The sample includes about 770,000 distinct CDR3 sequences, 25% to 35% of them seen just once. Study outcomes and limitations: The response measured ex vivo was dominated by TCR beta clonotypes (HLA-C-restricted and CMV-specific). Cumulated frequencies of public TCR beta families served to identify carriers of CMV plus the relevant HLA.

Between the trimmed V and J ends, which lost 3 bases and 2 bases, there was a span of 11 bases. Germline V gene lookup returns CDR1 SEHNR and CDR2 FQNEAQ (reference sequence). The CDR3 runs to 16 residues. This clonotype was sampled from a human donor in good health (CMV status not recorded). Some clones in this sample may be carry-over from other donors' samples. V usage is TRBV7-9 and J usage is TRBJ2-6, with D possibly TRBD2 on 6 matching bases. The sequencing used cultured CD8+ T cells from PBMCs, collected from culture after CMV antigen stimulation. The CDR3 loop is CASSFPGGPGANVLTF. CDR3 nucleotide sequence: TGTGCCAGCAGCTTCCCTGGAGGGCCTGGGGCCAACGTCCTGACTTTC. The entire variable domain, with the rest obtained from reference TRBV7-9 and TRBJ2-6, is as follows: DTGVSQNPRHKITKRGQNVTFRCDPISEHNRLYWYRQTLGQGPEFLTYFQNEAQLEKSRLLSDRFSAERPKGSFSTLEIQRTEQGDSAMYLCASSFPGGPGANVLTFGAGSRLTVL.